This T cell receptor (beta chain) was captured by sequencing in a study of shared clonotypes between healthy human individuals. Study-wide background: A donor's plate count was three for CD4 naive and three for CD4 memory; CD8 naive had two and CD8 memory one.

V lost 5 bases to trimming and J lost 4 bases, with 12 bases between them. CDR3 length: 13 amino acids. Per the germline V gene, CDR1 is SEHNR and CDR2 is FQNEAQ (reference sequence). Study-wide findings and caveats: Sample collection involved blood only; tissue repertoires are likely different.

Concerning this clone itself: Its target is not known.

Samples underwent the assay at deep level. Authors' analysis steps: Filtering differed because ImmunoSEQ produced junction-only sequences that carried no quality scores. TCRdb keeps only in-frame clones here, not all; method: immunoSEQ multiplex PCR. V and J calls and clone size are copied from that table; D and trimming were computed from the DNA. The sample contains around 2.5 million clones, over 85% of which appear only once. This sequence joins TRBV7-9 and TRBJ2-7, with a weak D call TRBD2 (6 bases). The sample was naive CD4+ T cells from PBMCs. Subset given: CD45RA+ positively selected. This clonotype was sampled from a man aged 18 to 29 in good health. Some clones in this sample may be carry-over from other donors' samples. CDR3 in DNA: TGTGCCAGCAGCCGTGGGGCGGGGTACGAGCAGTACTTC. Encoded protein: CASSRGAGYEQYF.